This T cell receptor (beta chain) came from a study of blood T cell repertoires in COVID-19 (dated by TCRdb to about 2020). About the investigation overall: Samples from collaborators originated in the United States, Italy and Spain and spanned both the acute and convalescent phases of COVID-19. The material from the prospective study consisted of cDNA or gDNA derived from T cells, B-cell-depleted T cells, or PBMCs. Deeply sampled blood TCRbeta repertoires from subjects exposed to, actively infected with, or recovered from COVID-19 were included in the dataset. The repertoires were released in a freely available public database intended as a resource for research on the immune response to SARS-CoV-2. Samples came from the ongoing ImmuneRACE study (first 160 participants) plus 1,254 subjects from 6 global collaborators. A de-identified subject ID, COVID-19 status, age in years and sex were almost always included in the sample metadata. Where available, HLA class I and class II types were obtained from metadata supplied by the sample provider rather than from assay-based typing.

CDR1 and CDR2 were assigned from the germline V gene as MDHEN and SYDVKM. The CDR3 measures 15 amino acids from cysteine to phenylalanine. Left in the record is the CDR3 DNA by itself, 45 bases read in frame from the first base. V is pared back by 5 bases and J by 4 bases, with 18 bases lying between the germline termini. TCRbeta CDR3 regions were amplified from genomic DNA by means of the immunoSEQ Assay, a bias-controlled multiplex PCR. For the original study's pipeline: The number of nucleated cells in each sample was estimated from the amplification of reference gene primers within the assay. Sequence reads were collapsed and filtered to measure the absolute abundance of every unique TCRbeta CDR3 rearrangement. For each sample, productive Simpson clonality was calculated by taking the square root of Simpson's diversity index across productive rearrangements. Not all clones reach the TCRdb copy of this immuneACCESS table, which keeps in-frame sequences only. Checked studies attribute under half of the gap to unresolved V genes and leave the rest unexplained. Clone size and the V and J calls come from that table; the DNA yielded D and trimming. This sample comprises hundreds of thousands of clones, over 85% of them detected only once. Together, the top ten hold about 9.4% of the sample.

In the prospective study, participants were about 18 to 89 years old, resided in under 30 geographic areas of the United States, and were enrolled through a virtual design. To assign participants to cohorts, the prospective study relied on clinical history that participants themselves reported in a screening survey and a study questionnaire. Recovered participants in ImmuneRACE Cohort 3 were defined as having two consecutive negative NP/OP PCR tests, clearance from a healthcare professional, or resolution of symptoms. Each participant in the prospective study had whole blood, serum and a nasopharyngeal or oropharyngeal swab collected by mobile phlebotomists. Over a roughly 2-month period, participants in the prospective study had the option of providing additional blood draws and questionnaires. Prospective study blood samples were shipped either frozen or at room temperature before DNA extraction.

As to this clone: What antigen it recognizes has not been identified. No much larger clone exists at a distance of one base, and base qualities are not known.

Broad study findings and their caveats: The quantity of clinical and demographic metadata differed by source and by participant and was supplied without curation.

Sequenced sample: PBMCs or T cells enriched from blood (not recorded which). The TCR sequence derives from a woman in her twenties or thirties who had recovered from COVID-19. The rearrangement joined TRBV28 to TRBJ2-7; tentative D gene TRBD1, with 6 bases matching. For the CDR3, the sequence is CASSRENRDTYEQYF. The sequenced DNA is TGTGCCAGCAGTCGCGAAAACCGGGACACGTACGAGCAGTACTTC.